The rows below give T cell receptor beta chains drawn from one sample of a study of blood T cell repertoires in COVID-19. The assay was immunoSEQ multiplex PCR, and TCRdb's table has in-frame clones only and misses some. The repertoire holds more than 100,000 clones, 82% seen once, with 3.5% to 5.5% in the top ten. Sequenced input: peripheral blood. These receptors were taken from a woman aged 70-85 years with acute or convalescent COVID-19. Each CDR3 is given with its conserved first and last residue. Each record gives: J gene, clone size, V gene, D gene, CDR3 DNA, CDR3 protein. D genes are given only for firm matches. A clone size is listed for some rows: how often the clone was seen (once, few, many), or a class if it is expanded.

j_gene: TRBJ1-1; abundance: NA; v_gene: TRBV30; d_gene: NA; CDR3nt: TGTGCCTGGAGTGTCCGTGGCCTCGGAGGAGCCACTGAAGCTTTCTTT; CDR3aa: CAWSVRGLGGATEAFF
j_gene: TRBJ2-3; abundance: NA; v_gene: TRBV4-2; d_gene: NA; CDR3nt: TGTGCCAGCAGCCAGGGTGGGCGGGGTGGCACAGATACGCAGTATTTT; CDR3aa: CASSQGGRGGTDTQYF
j_gene: TRBJ2-1; abundance: NA; v_gene: TRBV6-5; d_gene: NA; CDR3nt: TGTGCCAGCAGCCAGAAGGGAGATGAGCAGTTCTTC; CDR3aa: CASSQKGDEQFF
j_gene: TRBJ2-5; abundance: NA; v_gene: TRBV7-8; d_gene: NA; CDR3nt: TGTGCCAGCAGCTTAGCCAGCGGCAGGATCCCTCAAGAGACCCAGTACTTC; CDR3aa: CASSLASGRIPQETQYF
j_gene: TRBJ1-4; abundance: NA; v_gene: TRBV30; d_gene: NA; CDR3nt: TGTGCCTGGAGTGTAACAACGGGAAAACTGTTTTTT; CDR3aa: CAWSVTTGKLFF
j_gene: TRBJ1-2; abundance: NA; v_gene: TRBV7-2; d_gene: TRBD1; CDR3nt: TGTGCCAGCAGCTTTTTGGACAGGGCTAACTATGGCTACACCTTC; CDR3aa: CASSFLDRANYGYTF
j_gene: TRBJ2-5; abundance: NA; v_gene: TRBV19; d_gene: NA; CDR3nt: TGTGCCAGTAGTCCGGGTTTCCAAGGAGAGACCCAGTACTTC; CDR3aa: CASSPGFQGETQYF
j_gene: TRBJ2-1; abundance: NA; v_gene: TRBV5-6; d_gene: TRBD1; CDR3nt: TGTGCCAGCAGCCCTCCTCGGACAGGGATTAATGAGCAGTTCTTC; CDR3aa: CASSPPRTGINEQFF
j_gene: TRBJ1-2; abundance: NA; v_gene: TRBV5-5; d_gene: NA; CDR3nt: TGTGCCAGCAGCTTGGCCCCGGCGGACTATGGCTACACCTTC; CDR3aa: CASSLAPADYGYTF
j_gene: TRBJ2-5; abundance: NA; v_gene: TRBV9; d_gene: TRBD1; CDR3nt: TGTGCCAGCAGCGTAGGGACAGGGGAAGTGGAGACCCAGTACTTC; CDR3aa: CASSVGTGEVETQYF
j_gene: TRBJ1-5; abundance: NA; v_gene: TRBV6-2/TRBV6-3; d_gene: NA; CDR3nt: TGTGCCAGCAGTCCCGACAGCCCAAATCAGCCCCAGCATTTT; CDR3aa: CASSPDSPNQPQHF
j_gene: TRBJ1-1; abundance: NA; v_gene: TRBV19; d_gene: NA; CDR3nt: TGTGCCAGTAGTATAGACCACAGGAGGAACACTGAAGCTTTCTTT; CDR3aa: CASSIDHRRNTEAFF
j_gene: TRBJ1-1; abundance: few; v_gene: TRBV2; d_gene: NA; CDR3nt: TGTGCCAGCAGGGCGGACAGGAACACTGAAGCTTTCTTT; CDR3aa: CASRADRNTEAFF
j_gene: TRBJ2-1; abundance: NA; v_gene: TRBV7-3; d_gene: TRBD2; CDR3nt: TGTGCCAGCAGTCCTACTAGCGGGGGGGCATATGAGCAGTTCTTC; CDR3aa: CASSPTSGGAYEQFF
j_gene: TRBJ1-5; abundance: NA; v_gene: TRBV9; d_gene: NA; CDR3nt: TGTGCCAGCAGCGTAGGACCCGGGGGCAATCAGCCCCAGCATTTT; CDR3aa: CASSVGPGGNQPQHF
j_gene: TRBJ1-2; abundance: NA; v_gene: TRBV7-2; d_gene: TRBD1; CDR3nt: TGTGCCAGCAGCTTAGCGGCCCCTACAGGGGGCGCATGGTATGGCTACACCTTC; CDR3aa: CASSLAAPTGGAWYGYTF
j_gene: TRBJ1-2; abundance: NA; v_gene: TRBV10-3; d_gene: NA; CDR3nt: TGTGCCATCAAGGACAGAGACTATGGCTACACCTTC; CDR3aa: CAIKDRDYGYTF
j_gene: TRBJ1-2; abundance: NA; v_gene: TRBV15; d_gene: NA; CDR3nt: TGTGCCACCAGCAGAGCACAGGGTTTAAACTATGGCTACACCTTC; CDR3aa: CATSRAQGLNYGYTF
j_gene: TRBJ2-3; abundance: NA; v_gene: TRBV9; d_gene: TRBD2; CDR3nt: TGTGCCAGCAGCGTAGCGGGGGGGCGGATAGATACGCAGTATTTT; CDR3aa: CASSVAGGRIDTQYF
j_gene: TRBJ1-2; abundance: NA; v_gene: TRBV19; d_gene: TRBD1; CDR3nt: TGTGCCAGTAGTAGGGGACAGGGGAATGGCTACACCTTC; CDR3aa: CASSRGQGNGYTF
j_gene: TRBJ2-5; abundance: NA; v_gene: TRBV7-2; d_gene: NA; CDR3nt: TGTGCCAGCAGCCCTCGCGTACAAGAGACCCAGTACTTC; CDR3aa: CASSPRVQETQYF
j_gene: TRBJ2-1; abundance: NA; v_gene: TRBV7-9; d_gene: NA; CDR3nt: TGTGCCAGCAGCACCACCTGGACAGCCAATGAGCAGTTCTTC; CDR3aa: CASSTTWTANEQFF
j_gene: TRBJ1-5; abundance: NA; v_gene: TRBV18; d_gene: NA; CDR3nt: TGTGCCAGCTCACCATCGTCAGATCAGCCCCAGCATTTT; CDR3aa: CASSPSSDQPQHF
j_gene: TRBJ2-1; abundance: NA; v_gene: TRBV15; d_gene: TRBD2; CDR3nt: TGTGCCACCAGCAAAGCGGGGTGGGATGAGCAGTTCTTC; CDR3aa: CATSKAGWDEQFF
j_gene: TRBJ2-7; abundance: NA; v_gene: TRBV7-2; d_gene: TRBD2; CDR3nt: TGTGCCAGCAGCGATCGAGGGACTAGCGGGACTTCCTACGAGCAGTACTTC; CDR3aa: CASSDRGTSGTSYEQYF
j_gene: TRBJ2-1; abundance: NA; v_gene: TRBV5-5; d_gene: TRBD1; CDR3nt: TGTGCCAGCAGCTACCGGGACAGCTCCTACAATGAGCAGTTCTTC; CDR3aa: CASSYRDSSYNEQFF
j_gene: TRBJ2-1; abundance: NA; v_gene: TRBV3-1/TRBV3-2; d_gene: TRBD2; CDR3nt: TGTGCCAGCAGCCAAGATCCCTGGGGACTAGCGGGTCACAATGAGCAGTTCTTC; CDR3aa: CASSQDPWGLAGHNEQFF
j_gene: TRBJ1-1; abundance: NA; v_gene: TRBV12-3/TRBV12-4; d_gene: NA; CDR3nt: TGTGCCAGCAGTTTAGCAACACATGAAGCTTTCTTT; CDR3aa: CASSLATHEAFF
j_gene: TRBJ2-2; abundance: NA; v_gene: TRBV5-6; d_gene: NA; CDR3nt: TGTGCCAGCAGCTTGCTCCCGGTAACGGCCGGGGAGCTGTTTTTT; CDR3aa: CASSLLPVTAGELFF
j_gene: TRBJ1-1; abundance: NA; v_gene: TRBV9; d_gene: TRBD1; CDR3nt: TGTGCCAGCAGCACCTCGACAGGGGGCAACACTGAAGCTTTCTTT; CDR3aa: CASSTSTGGNTEAFF
j_gene: TRBJ2-7; abundance: NA; v_gene: TRBV9; d_gene: TRBD2; CDR3nt: TGTGCCAGCAGCGTAGCAACCGGGACTAGCGGATTCGACGAGCAGTACTTC; CDR3aa: CASSVATGTSGFDEQYF
j_gene: TRBJ1-2; abundance: NA; v_gene: TRBV4-2; d_gene: NA; CDR3nt: TGTGCCAGCAGCCCCCCAGGAGGTCTCGGAAGGAGCTACACCTTC; CDR3aa: CASSPPGGLGRSYTF
j_gene: TRBJ1-2; abundance: NA; v_gene: TRBV19; d_gene: NA; CDR3nt: TGTGCCAGCTCAGGAGGCTATGGCTACACCTTC; CDR3aa: CASSGGYGYTF
j_gene: TRBJ2-1; abundance: NA; v_gene: TRBV20-1; d_gene: TRBD2; CDR3nt: TGCAGTGCTAGTTTTCGAGCGGGGGGGCGTTTTGAGCAGTTCTTC; CDR3aa: CSASFRAGGRFEQFF
j_gene: TRBJ2-3; abundance: NA; v_gene: TRBV11-2; d_gene: NA; CDR3nt: TGTGCCAGCAGCCCGGGGACTCGCACAGATACGCAGTATTTT; CDR3aa: CASSPGTRTDTQYF